The 3 T cell receptor beta chains below were found in one sample sequenced in a study of T cell changes during pregnancy in multiple sclerosis. The assay was immunoSEQ multiplex PCR, and TCRdb's table has in-frame clones only and misses some. The top ten clones hold 0.7% of a sample with about 44,000 clones, approximately 92% of them seen once. The source was CD4+ T cells from peripheral blood mononuclear cells, collected before pregnancy. The receptor source for this set is a female donor with multiple sclerosis, enrolled in a pregnancy study.

V usage is TRBV29-1 and J usage is TRBJ2-7, with 9 bases that match TRBD1. The CDR3 extends over 15 amino acids. The germline gives CDR1 SQVTM, CDR2 ANQGSEA. V shed 7 bases, J shed 0 bases, and the junction held 10 bases outside the gene matches. CDR3 region: CSARAGQGTSYEQYF. In nucleotides, the CDR3 is TGCAGCGCCCGGGCCGGACAGGGGACCTCCTACGAGCAGTACTTC.

This chain uses TRBV2 with TRBJ1-2; a possible D gene is TRBD1 (5 bases). The CDR3 covers 12 residues. CDR1 is SNHLY and CDR2 is FYNNEI in the germline V gene. V was trimmed by 7 bases and J by 4 bases, leaving 10 bases between them. CDR3 in amino acids: CASKLDSYGYTF. CDR3 in DNA: TGTGCCAGCAAGCTTGACAGCTATGGCTACACCTTC.

V is TRBV27 and J is TRBJ2-5; tentatively, D is TRBD2 (6 bases). Germline V gene lookup returns CDR1 MNHEY and CDR2 SMNVEV (reference sequence). V shed 2 bases and J shed 4 bases, with 14 bases lying between them. This CDR3 spans 15 amino acids. The CDR3 sequence: CASSLGGRRGETQYF. CDR3 DNA: TGTGCCAGCAGTTTAGGAGGGAGGAGGGGAGAGACCCAGTACTTC.